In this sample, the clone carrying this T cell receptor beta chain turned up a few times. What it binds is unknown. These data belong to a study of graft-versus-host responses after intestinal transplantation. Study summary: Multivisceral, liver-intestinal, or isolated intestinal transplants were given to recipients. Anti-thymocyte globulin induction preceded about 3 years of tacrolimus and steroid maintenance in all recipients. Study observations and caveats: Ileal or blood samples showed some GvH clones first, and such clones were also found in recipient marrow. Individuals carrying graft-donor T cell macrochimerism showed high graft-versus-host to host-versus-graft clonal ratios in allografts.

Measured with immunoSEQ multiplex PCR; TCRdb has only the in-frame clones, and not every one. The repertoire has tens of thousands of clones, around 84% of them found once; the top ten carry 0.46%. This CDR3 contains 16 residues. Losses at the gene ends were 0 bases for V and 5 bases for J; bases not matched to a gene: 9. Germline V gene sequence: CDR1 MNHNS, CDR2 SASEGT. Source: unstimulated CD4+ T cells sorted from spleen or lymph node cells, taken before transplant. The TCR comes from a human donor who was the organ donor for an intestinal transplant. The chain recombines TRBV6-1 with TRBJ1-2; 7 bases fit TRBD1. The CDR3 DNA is TGTGCCAGCAGTGAAGCGAGAGGGGGCGAGGGGTATGGCTACACCTTC. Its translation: CASSEARGGEGYGYTF.